These T cell receptor beta chains were read from a single sample in a study of tumor-infiltrating lymphocytes in primary liver carcinoma. TCRdb analysed the multiplex PCR reads with MiXCR anew, one entry per CDR3 protein. The sample comprises about 120,000 distinct CDR3 sequences, approximately 71% of which are singletons, and over 6.5% rests with the top ten. The source material was tumor-adjacent normal liver tissue. These receptors were taken from a woman aged 55 to 70 with primary liver carcinoma and hepatitis B virus infection. Each CDR3 is given with its conserved first and last residue. Fields, in order: D gene, V gene, J gene, clone size, CDR3 protein, CDR3 DNA. The D gene is left open where the match is weak. Clone size, where shown, is once, few, many, or a class for clones that have expanded.

-,TRBV4-2,TRBJ1-1,-,CASSLTSDRNTEAFF,TGTGCCAGCAGCCTCACGTCCGACAGGAACACTGAAGCTTTCTTT
-,TRBV12-3/TRBV12-4,TRBJ2-3,-,CASTRGELAKLVSTDTQYF,TGTGCCAGCACCCGAGGGGAACTAGCCAAGTTGGTGAGCACAGATACGCAGTATTTT
TRBD1,TRBV20-1,TRBJ1-2,few,CSVVGGGRGYTF,TGCAGCGTCGTGGGAGGGGGCCGTGGCTACACCTTC
TRBD1,TRBV6-1,TRBJ2-7,-,CASSEVWTGAVEQYF,TGTGCCAGCAGTGAGGTATGGACAGGGGCCGTCGAGCAGTACTTC
-,TRBV29-1,TRBJ2-1,-,CSVEGVGGKSVYNEQFF,TGCAGCGTTGAAGGGGTCGGCGGGAAGAGCGTCTACAATGAGCAGTTCTTC
TRBD1,TRBV10-3,TRBJ2-7,-,CAISAGQGAPYKQYF,TGTGCCATCAGCGCGGGACAGGGGGCCCCCTACAAGCAGTACTTC
-,TRBV19,TRBJ2-1,-,CARNREGEQFF,TGTGCCAGGAACAGGGAGGGTGAGCAGTTCTTC
-,TRBV4-2,TRBJ2-1,-,CANSTSSYNEEFF,TGTGCCAACAGTACTAGCTCCTACAATGAGGAGTTCTTC
-,TRBV7-3,TRBJ1-1,-,CASSRQASTEAFF,TGTGCCAGCAGCCGACAGGCGTCCACTGAAGCTTTCTTT
-,TRBV11-3,TRBJ1-1,-,CGNSPPRGLNTEAFF,TGTGGCAACAGCCCCCCACGGGGCTTGAATACTGAAGCTTTCTTT
TRBD1,TRBV6-5,TRBJ2-1,once,CVSSYSTRSGTGDSYNEQFF,TGTGTCAGCAGTTACTCGACACGTTCCGGGACAGGGGACTCCTACAATGAGCAGTTCTTC
TRBD2,TRBV7-8,TRBJ2-7,many,CASTELAGFSYEQYF,TGTGCCAGCACCGAACTAGCGGGGTTCTCCTACGAGCAGTACTTC
-,TRBV11-2,TRBJ2-7,-,CASSLGFVRSEVDF,TGTGCTAGCAGCTTGGGTTTCGTGCGGTCAGAAGTCGACTTC
TRBD1,TRBV11-2,TRBJ1-1,-,CAICLSRGDTEAFF,TGTGCCATCTGCTTGAGCAGGGGGGATACTGAAGCTTTCTTT
-,TRBV6-5,TRBJ2-2,many,CASSYGPSVPGELFF,TGTGCCAGCAGTTACGGCCCCTCGGTCCCCGGGGAGCTGTTTTTT
-,TRBV5-1,TRBJ2-7,-,CASSPVVAYSYGQYF,TGCGCCAGCAGCCCCGTCGTAGCGTACTCTTACGGGCAGTACTTC
-,TRBV29-1,TRBJ1-2,-,CRVEDRSSSYGYTF,TGCAGAGTTGAAGATAGAAGCAGTTCCTATGGCTACACCTTC
TRBD2,TRBV12-5,TRBJ2-1,-,CAIGLSSGLYNEEFF,TGTGCTATTGGTCTATCTAGCGGACTCTACAATGAGGAGTTCTTC
-,TRBV28,TRBJ1-1,-,CASSLGNNSEASF,TGTGCCAGCAGTTTGGGGAACAATTCTGAAGCTTCCTTT
-,TRBV5-1,TRBJ2-2,few,CASRHVGSSTGELFF,TGCGCCAGCAGGCATGTCGGGAGTTCCACCGGGGAGCTGTTTTTT
-,TRBV29-1,TRBJ2-1,many,CSVVPAYNEQFF,TGCAGCGTTGTGCCGGCCTACAATGAGCAGTTCTTC
-,TRBV28,TRBJ2-1,-,CASSSMDEQFF,TGTGCCAGCAGTTCAATGGATGAGCAGTTCTTC
-,TRBV4-1,TRBJ1-2,-,CASSQEFLTGGYTF,TGCGCCAGCAGCCAAGAATTCCTAACGGGAGGCTACACCTTT
-,TRBV28,TRBJ2-2,few,CASLPRNTGELFF,TGTGCCAGCCTTCCCCGGAACACCGGGGAGCTGTTTTTT
TRBD2,TRBV5-1,TRBJ2-1,-,CTSSESSGSFDGQFF,TGCACCAGCAGCGAGTCTAGCGGGAGCTTTGATGGGCAGTTCTTC
TRBD1,TRBV29-1,TRBJ2-5,-,CIVTTGGTAQETQYF,TGCATCGTAACCACAGGGGGAACTGCCCAGGAGACCCAGTACTTC
-,TRBV4-1,TRBJ1-5,-,CASSQGRGDRVYSNQPQHF,TGCGCCAGCAGCCAAGGGCGGGGTGACAGAGTCTATAGCAATCAGCCCCAGCATTTT
-,TRBV11-2,TRBJ2-4,once,CASSTGRLLSGWDIQYF,TGTGCCAGCAGCACAGGCAGGCTACTAAGCGGATGGGACATTCAGTACTTC
TRBD2,TRBV2,TRBJ2-3,-,CASSEVPTGTIGGTQCF,TGTGCCAGCAGTGAGGTCCCGACCGGGACTATTGGCGGTACGCAGTGTTTT
-,TRBV4-1,TRBJ2-2,-,CAGEGDTRELFF,TGCGCCGGGGAAGGCGACACCAGGGAGCTGTTTTTC
-,TRBV6-6,TRBJ2-1,-,CASSHFGGSYNEQFF,TGTGCTAGCAGTCACTTCGGGGGATCCTACAATGAGCAGTTCTTC
-,TRBV10-2,TRBJ2-7,-,CASSDTQASYEQYF,TGCGCCAGCAGCGATACCCAGGCGTCCTACGAGCAGTACTTC
-,TRBV14,TRBJ1-1,-,CASSHKLRSNTEVFF,TGTGCCAGCAGCCACAAGCTTAGGAGTAACACTGAAGTTTTCTTT
-,TRBV29-1,TRBJ1-4,-,CSVAKTRTENEKLLF,TGCAGCGTTGCCAAGACGAGGACAGAGAATGAAAAACTGCTTTTT
-,TRBV4-1,TRBJ2-3,-,CASSQGVSVRARKSTDTQYF,TGCGCCAGCAGCCAGGGAGTTAGCGTGAGGGCCCGGAAGAGCACGGATACGCAGTATTTT
TRBD1,TRBV6-1,TRBJ1-5,-,CASNQGVGLLNQPQHF,TGTGCCAGCAACCAGGGGGTGGGACTTTTGAATCAGCCCCAGCATTTT
TRBD1,TRBV20-1,TRBJ1-5,-,CSVGTGVNQPQHF,TGCAGTGTTGGGACAGGAGTCAATCAGCCCCAGCATTTT
-,TRBV21-1,TRBJ2-5,-,CTSSKRETQYF,TGTACCAGCAGCAAACGGGAGACCCAGTACTTC
TRBD1,TRBV28,TRBJ2-3,-,CASSPTGTGKIITDTQYF,TGTGCCAGCAGTCCGACCGGGACAGGGAAAATAATCACAGATACGCAGTATTTT
-,TRBV4-1,TRBJ2-2,-,CASSQDNPRDPHGELFF,TGCGCCAGCAGCCAAGATAATCCAAGGGACCCTCACGGGGAGCTGTTTTTT
-,TRBV29-1,TRBJ1-5,-,CSARDGNQPHHF,TGCAGCGCCAGGGACGGCAATCAGCCCCATCATTTT
-,TRBV29-1,TRBJ2-1,-,CSAELTRYNEQFF,TGCAGCGCTGAGTTGACTAGGTACAATGAGCAATTCTTC
-,TRBV5-5,TRBJ2-1,-,CASSQTRPYSNEQFF,TGTGCTAGCAGCCAAACGAGACCTTATTCTAATGAGCAGTTCTTC
-,TRBV5-1,TRBJ1-3,-,CASNLAGAGDTIYF,TGCGCCAGCAACTTGGCCGGCGCTGGAGACACCATATATTTT
TRBD2,TRBV11-2,TRBJ2-4,-,CASSPGRLLSGRGIQYF,TGTGCCAGTAGCCCGGGCAGGCTACTAAGCGGGAGGGGCATTCAGTACTTC
-,TRBV20-1,TRBJ2-3,-,CSARETFSTDTQYF,TGCAGTGCTAGAGAAACATTTAGCACAGATACGCAGTATTTT
TRBD2,TRBV7-9,TRBJ2-7,many,CASSFYPGGYEQYF,TGTGCCAGCAGCTTCTACCCGGGAGGCTACGAGCAGTACTTC